This is a list of T cell receptor beta chains from one sample in a study of coeliac disease. The data were produced by immunoSEQ multiplex PCR, yet TCRdb's version contains in-frame clones alone and is incomplete. The sample lists approximately 9,000 clones, under 70% occurring once. What was sequenced was lamina propria lymphocytes from the gut. These receptors were collected from a woman aged 55-75 years with celiac disease. CDR3s include the opening cysteine and the closing phenylalanine or tryptophan. D genes are given only for firm matches. Some rows have no size entry. The others give once, few or many, or a class for an expanded clone.

v_gene	j_gene	d_gene	abundance	CDR3aa	CDR3nt
TRBV7-2	TRBJ2-1	NA	NA	CASSLQEGGPEFF	TGTGCCAGCAGCTTGCAAGAGGGAGGCCCAGAGTTCTTC
TRBV6-4	TRBJ2-1	NA	NA	CASSAEAIGEQFF	TGTGCCAGCAGTGCCGAGGCAATAGGTGAGCAGTTCTTC
TRBV20-1	TRBJ2-7	NA	NA	CSARPLSEQYF	TGCAGTGCTAGGCCGCTTAGCGAGCAGTACTTC
TRBV5-6	TRBJ2-7	TRBD1	few	CASSPGTAYEQYF	TGTGCCAGCAGCCCCGGGACAGCCTACGAGCAGTACTTC
TRBV15	TRBJ2-1	TRBD1	once	CATSVHTGASEQFF	TGTGCCACCAGCGTCCACACAGGGGCAAGTGAGCAGTTCTTC
TRBV29-1	TRBJ2-2	NA	NA	CSVRPGAGELFF	TGCAGCGTACGACCAGGGGCCGGGGAGCTGTTTTTT
TRBV30	TRBJ2-5	NA	NA	CAWSRASLETQYF	TGTGCCTGGAGTAGGGCTAGCTTGGAGACCCAGTACTTC
TRBV10-3	TRBJ2-3	TRBD2	NA	CAISGGAASGSPDTQYF	TGTGCCATCAGTGGGGGTGCCGCTAGCGGGAGCCCAGATACGCAGTATTTT
TRBV7-2	TRBJ2-7	NA	NA	CASSLGLEGRQYF	TGTGCCAGCAGCCTGGGCCTGGAGGGGAGGCAGTACTTC
TRBV19	TRBJ1-1	NA	NA	CASSMRGEAFF	TGTGCCAGTAGTATGCGAGGCGAAGCTTTCTTT
TRBV5-1	TRBJ2-7	NA	NA	CASSLGHLYEQYF	TGCGCCAGCAGCTTGGGACACCTTTACGAGCAGTACTTC
TRBV9	TRBJ2-3	NA	NA	CASSPSRGADTQYF	TGTGCCAGCAGCCCCAGTCGGGGGGCCGATACGCAGTATTTT
TRBV5-1	TRBJ1-1	NA	NA	CASSGQVENTEAFF	TGCGCCAGCAGCGGGCAGGTTGAGAACACTGAAGCTTTCTTT
TRBV13	TRBJ2-7	TRBD1	once	CASSATTGPSYEQYF	TGTGCCAGCAGCGCGACGACAGGGCCTAGCTACGAGCAGTACTTC
TRBV29-1	TRBJ2-7	TRBD2	NA	CSVGGGTYEQYF	TGCAGCGTTGGGGGGGGTACCTACGAGCAGTACTTC
TRBV18	TRBJ2-7	NA	NA	CASSPQSGRFYEQYF	TGTGCCAGCTCACCACAGTCAGGGAGGTTCTACGAGCAGTACTTC
TRBV5-1	TRBJ2-7	TRBD1	NA	CASSWGQGMHEQYF	TGCGCCAGCAGCTGGGGACAGGGGATGCACGAGCAGTACTTC
TRBV27	TRBJ2-2	NA	few	CASSLIENTGELFF	TGTGCCAGCAGTTTAATAGAAAACACCGGGGAGCTGTTTTTT
TRBV2	TRBJ2-1	NA	NA	CASSSEGYNEQFF	TGTGCCAGCAGCTCGGAGGGTTACAATGAGCAGTTCTTC
TRBV6-6	TRBJ2-5	TRBD2	NA	CASSSPSTSEMETQYF	TGTGCCAGCAGCTCGCCGTCGACTAGCGAAATGGAGACCCAGTACTTC
TRBV18	TRBJ2-1	TRBD2	NA	CASSPRRGAGGDVLSYNEQFF	TGTGCCAGCTCACCACGACGTGGAGCGGGGGGCGACGTGCTCTCCTACAATGAGCAGTTCTTC
TRBV7-3	TRBJ2-1	NA	few	CASSLGHPGEQFF	TGTGCCAGCAGTTTAGGACATCCGGGCGAGCAGTTCTTC